This T cell receptor (beta chain) was recovered during a study of human T cells and chemical hapten exposure. TCRdb re-called the RACE reads with MiXCR, one entry per CDR3 protein. The sample lists about 110,000 distinct CDR3 sequences, approximately 12% occurring once. Germline assignment: CDR1 SGHRS and CDR2 YFSETQ. The CDR3 contains 17 residues. V lost 0 bases, J lost 2 bases, and 16 bases lay in between. As for time point: pre-sensitization, week 0. Stated treatment: therapeutic diphenylcyclopropenone sensitization with weekly scalp DPC. The sequence came from a woman aged 50 to 60 with alopecia areata. Some clones in this sample may be carry-over from other donors' samples. This chain links TRBV5-1 with TRBJ2-3; D is ambiguous. The starting material was whole blood, obtained in connection with sensitization to the hapten diphenylcyclopropenone (DPC). CDR3 sequence: CASSLGGEPQSTDTQYF. The CDR3 DNA reads as TGCGCCAGCAGCTTGGGCGGCGAGCCCCAGTCCACAGATACGCAGTATTTT.